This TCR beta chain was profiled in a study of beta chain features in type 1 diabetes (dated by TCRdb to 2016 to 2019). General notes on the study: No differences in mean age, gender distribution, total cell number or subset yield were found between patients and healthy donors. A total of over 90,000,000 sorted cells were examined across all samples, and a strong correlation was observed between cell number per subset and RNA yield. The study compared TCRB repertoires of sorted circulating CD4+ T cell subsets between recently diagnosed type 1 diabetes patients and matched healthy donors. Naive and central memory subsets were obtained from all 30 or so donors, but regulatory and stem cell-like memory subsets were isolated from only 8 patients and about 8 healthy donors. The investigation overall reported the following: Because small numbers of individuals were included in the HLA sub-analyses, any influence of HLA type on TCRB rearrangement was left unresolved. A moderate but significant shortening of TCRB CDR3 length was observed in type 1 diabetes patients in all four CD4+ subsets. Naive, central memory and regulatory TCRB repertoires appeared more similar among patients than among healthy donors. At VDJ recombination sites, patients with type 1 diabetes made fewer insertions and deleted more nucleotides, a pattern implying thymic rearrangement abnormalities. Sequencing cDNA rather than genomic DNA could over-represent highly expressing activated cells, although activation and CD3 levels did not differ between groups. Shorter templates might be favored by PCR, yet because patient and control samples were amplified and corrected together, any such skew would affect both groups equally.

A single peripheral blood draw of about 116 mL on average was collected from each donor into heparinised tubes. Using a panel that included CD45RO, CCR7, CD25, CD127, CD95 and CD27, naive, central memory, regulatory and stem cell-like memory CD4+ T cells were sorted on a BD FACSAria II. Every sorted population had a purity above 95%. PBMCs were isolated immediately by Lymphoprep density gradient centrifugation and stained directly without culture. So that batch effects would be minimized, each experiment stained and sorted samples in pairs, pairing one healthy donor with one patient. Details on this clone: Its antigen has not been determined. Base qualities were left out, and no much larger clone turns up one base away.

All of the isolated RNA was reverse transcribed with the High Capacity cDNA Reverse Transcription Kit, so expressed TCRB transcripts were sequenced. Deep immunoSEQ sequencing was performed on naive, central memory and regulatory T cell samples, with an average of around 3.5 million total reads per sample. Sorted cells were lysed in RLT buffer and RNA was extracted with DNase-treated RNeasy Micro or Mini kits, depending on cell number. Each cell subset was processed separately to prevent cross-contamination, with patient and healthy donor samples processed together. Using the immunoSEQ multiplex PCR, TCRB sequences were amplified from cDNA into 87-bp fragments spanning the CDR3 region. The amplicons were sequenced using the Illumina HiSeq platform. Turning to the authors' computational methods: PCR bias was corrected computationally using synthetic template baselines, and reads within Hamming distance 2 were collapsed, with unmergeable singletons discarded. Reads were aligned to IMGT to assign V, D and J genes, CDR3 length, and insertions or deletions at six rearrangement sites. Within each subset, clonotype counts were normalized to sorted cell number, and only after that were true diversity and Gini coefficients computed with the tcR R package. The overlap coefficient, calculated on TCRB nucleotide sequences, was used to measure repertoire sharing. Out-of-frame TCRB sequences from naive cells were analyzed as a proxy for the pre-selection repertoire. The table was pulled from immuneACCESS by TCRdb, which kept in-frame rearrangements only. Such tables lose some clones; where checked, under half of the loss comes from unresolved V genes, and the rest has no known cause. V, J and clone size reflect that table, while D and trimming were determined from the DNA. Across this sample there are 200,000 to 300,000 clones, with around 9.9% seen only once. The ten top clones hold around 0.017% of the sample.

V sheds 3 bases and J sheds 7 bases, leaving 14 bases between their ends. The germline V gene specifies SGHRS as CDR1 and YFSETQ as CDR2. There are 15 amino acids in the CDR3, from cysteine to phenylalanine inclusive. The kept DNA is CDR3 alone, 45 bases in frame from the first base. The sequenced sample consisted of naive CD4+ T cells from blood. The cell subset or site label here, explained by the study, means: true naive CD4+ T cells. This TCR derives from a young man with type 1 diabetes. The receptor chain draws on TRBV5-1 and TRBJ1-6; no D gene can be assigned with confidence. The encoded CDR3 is CASSWETRTNSPLHF. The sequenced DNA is TGCGCCAGCAGCTGGGAGACGAGGACCAATTCACCCCTCCACTTT.